The 21 T cell receptor beta chains presented below share a single source sample, sequenced in a study of shared clonotypes between healthy human individuals (dated by TCRdb to 2020 to 2021). The receptor library was made with the immunoSEQ multiplex PCR assay. As stored in TCRdb, this immuneACCESS dataset retains in-frame rearrangements with V and J assigned. A fraction of the clones does not appear; measured against another copy, unresolved V genes explain less than half of the discrepancy, and the remainder lacks a known reason. Within this sample are some 200,000 clones, with over 80% of them counted one time only. Of the sample, about 0.07% is held by the ten largest clones. Sequenced material: naive CD4+ T cells sorted from blood. The cell subset or site label, as the study defines it: CD45RA+ positively selected. Receptors were obtained from a woman aged 30 to 39 in good health.

The genes are TRBV5-1 and TRBJ2-3; maybe TRBD1 (5 bases). The CDR3 extends over 15 amino acids. V dropped 2 bases and J dropped 0 bases, with 10 bases sitting between them. Germline V gene lookup returns CDR1 SGHRS and CDR2 YFSETQ. CDR3 loop: CASSFQGTSTDTQYF. CDR3 DNA: TGCGCCAGCAGCTTCCAGGGAACTAGCACAGATACGCAGTATTTT.

CDR3 loop: CASILRDRGLGTSQETQYF. The CDR3 DNA reads as TGCGCCAGCATTCTACGGGACAGGGGGCTCGGGACTAGCCAAGAGACCCAGTACTTC. The V and J genes are TRBV10-1 and TRBJ2-5, with TRBD1 matching over 12 bases. V shed 7 bases and J 1 base; nucleotides not matched to a gene: 16. This CDR3 comprises 19 residues. CDR1 and CDR2 (germline): WNHNN, SYGVQD (reference sequence).

V usage is TRBV27 and J usage is TRBJ1-3; tentatively, D is TRBD1 (5 bases). Germline V gene sequence: CDR1 MNHEY, CDR2 SMNVEV (reference sequence). V was pared by 6 bases and J by 4 bases, with 13 bases between. The CDR3 consists of 14 residues. CDR3 bases: TGTGCCAGCAGGGGGACCGGGCAGGGAAACACCATATATTTT. Translated, it gives CASRGTGQGNTIYF.

The chain uses TRBV19 and TRBJ2-5; 12 bases are shared with TRBD1. Gene TRBJ2-7 matches the end of the DNA better, so the J call may be wrong. CDR1 is LNHDA and CDR2 is SQIVND in the germline V gene (reference sequence). The CDR3 loop spans 17 amino acids. The DNA of the CDR3 is TGTGCCAGTAGTATAACGGTCGGGACAGGGGGCAACAACGAGCAGTACTTC. It codes for CASSITVGTGGNNEQYF.

V usage is TRBV27 and J usage is TRBJ1-1, with D maybe TRBD1 (5 bases). Germline V gene sequence: CDR1 MNHEY, CDR2 SMNVEV (reference sequence). The CDR3 length is 16 residues. With 6 bases removed from V and 7 bases from J, the gap between germline ends came to 24 bases. The chain's CDR3 is CASRLPPLGGAIEAFF. CDR3 bases: TGTGCCAGCAGGTTACCCCCTCTTGGAGGGGCAATTGAAGCTTTCTTT.

This clone showed up just once. The chain carries TRBV9 and TRBJ2-7; 7 bases map to TRBD2. This CDR3 contains 14 residues. With 0 bases clipped from V and 3 bases from J, the junction kept 3 bases outside the gene matches. Per the germline V gene, CDR1 is SGDLS and CDR2 is YYNGEE. CDR3 DNA sequence: TGTGCCAGCAGCGTAGCGGCTAGCGGCTACGAGCAGTACTTC. Residues: CASSVAASGYEQYF.

V gene TRBV5-1 combines with J gene TRBJ2-2; no firm D call. This CDR3 contains 15 residues. Trimming shortened V by 1 base and J by 6 bases, and 13 bases separated the two germline ends. Germline V CDR1 and CDR2: SGHRS, YFSETQ. The CDR3 sequence: CASSLRMEPPGELFF. DNA for the CDR3: TGCGCCAGCAGCTTGCGTATGGAACCCCCCGGGGAGCTGTTTTTT.

V usage is TRBV6-1 and J usage is TRBJ2-7, with 9 positions matching TRBD1. The CDR3 loop spans 15 amino acids. The germline V gene has CDR1 MNHNS and CDR2 SASEGT. Germline trimming cut 3 bases from V and 2 bases from J; bases unmatched to any gene: 5. Here the CDR3 DNA reads TGTGCCAGCAGTGAGGAGGACAGGGGTCCCTACGAGCAGTACTTC. Its translation is CASSEEDRGPYEQYF.

This clone occurred once. The chain carries TRBV6-1 and TRBJ1-2; no clear D. Deletions cut 0 bases from V and 8 bases from J, with 10 bases between. Germline lookup yields CDR1 MNHNS and CDR2 SASEGT. This CDR3 has 13 amino acids. CDR3: CASSEARSLGYTF. The CDR3 nucleotides are TGTGCCAGCAGTGAAGCACGGAGCCTCGGCTACACCTTC.

This chain links TRBV6-5 with TRBJ2-7; D remains ambiguous. The CDR3 has 13 amino acids. The V end lost 3 bases, the J end lost 3 bases, and 9 bases lay between the germline ends. The germline V gene has CDR1 MNHEY and CDR2 SVGAGI. The CDR3 region is CASSYAGDYEQYF. Written as DNA, the CDR3 is TGTGCCAGCAGTTATGCAGGAGACTACGAGCAGTACTTC.

This clone came up once. The genes are TRBV7-2 and TRBJ2-2, with D tentatively TRBD1 (5 bases). The CDR3 runs 15 residues. Germline-derived CDR1 and CDR2 are SGHTA and FQGNSA. The CDR3 DNA follows: TGTGGGGGCAGCTTAGGAGTCTGGAACACCGGGGAGCTGTTTTTT. As protein: CGGSLGVWNTGELFF.

This clone was counted a single time. The genes are TRBV11-2 and TRBJ2-7, with no clear D. CDR3 length: 14 residues. The germline CDR1 and CDR2 sequences are SGHAT and FQNNGV. The V end lost 2 bases, the J end lost 3 bases, and 11 bases lay between the germline ends. The CDR3 DNA is TGTGCCAGCAGCTTAAGTTCAGTCTTCTACGAGCAGTACTTC. It translates to CASSLSSVFYEQYF.

J is TRBJ1-3 and V is TRBV7-2, with D tentatively TRBD1 (5 bases). V shed 4 bases and J shed 0 bases, with 13 bases lying between them. This CDR3 is built from 16 residues. Germline V gene sequence: CDR1 SGHTA, CDR2 FQGNSA. CDR3 in DNA: TGTGCCAGCAGCTCCTCCGGGGCCGCCTCTGGAAACACCATATATTTT. This sequence encodes CASSSSGAASGNTIYF.

The chain is built from TRBV21-1 and TRBJ1-2; the tabulated D call, TRBD1, remains unverified against the DNA. TRBV21-1 is deemed a pseudogene. CDR3 length: 15 residues. The CDR3 DNA follows: TGTGCCAGCAGCCAGAAATTCAAAGCTAACTATGGCTACACCTTC. It encodes CASSQKFKANYGYTF.

CDR3 loop: CASSRGTSNQPQHF. CDR3 sequence (DNA): TGTGCCAGCAGCCGTGGCACAAGCAATCAGCCCCAGCATTTT. This rearrangement joins TRBV7-2 to TRBJ1-5, with no clear D. This CDR3 comprises 14 residues. Germline CDR1 is SGHTA and CDR2 is FQGNSA. Trimming took 5 bases from V and 1 from J, leaving 9 bases between them.

The chain has TRBV10-1 and TRBJ1-1; D not certain. V was pared by 5 bases and J by 0 bases, with 7 bases between. The CDR3 loop spans 13 amino acids. From germline, CDR1 is WNHNN and CDR2 SYGVQD (reference sequence). In DNA, the CDR3 is TGCGCCAGCAGTAGGTCCATGAACACTGAAGCTTTCTTT. This encodes CASSRSMNTEAFF.

V usage is TRBV7-9 and J usage is TRBJ1-1; D is uncertain. The germline V gene has CDR1 SEHNR and CDR2 FQNEAQ (reference sequence). CDR3 size: 11 residues. V was pared by 4 bases and J by 13 bases, with 13 bases between. The CDR3 spells CASSYVQAGFF. The CDR3 region has the DNA TGTGCCAGCAGCTACGTCCAGGCAGGTTTCTTT.

The chain has TRBV10-3 and TRBJ2-5; 10 nucleotides align to TRBD2. The J segment lost 5 bases and the V segment lost 0 bases, leaving 9 bases of the junction unmatched. The CDR3 is 17 residues long. Per germline, CDR1 ENHRY and CDR2 SYGVKD. CDR3 in amino acids: CAISESGLAGEWETQYF. In DNA form, the CDR3 reads TGTGCCATCAGTGAGTCGGGGCTAGCGGGAGAGTGGGAGACCCAGTACTTC.

J is TRBJ2-2 and V is TRBV21-1; the table's D call TRBD1 went unverified against the DNA. TRBV21-1 is marked as a pseudogene. The CDR3 is made up of 14 amino acids. The CDR3: CAVPGGGYTGELFF. In nucleotides, the CDR3 is TGTGCCGTTCCAGGGGGCGGTTACACCGGGGAGCTGTTTTTT.

The genes are TRBV5-1 and TRBJ2-5, with 7 bases matching TRBD1. The J call may be in error: the DNA end matches TRBJ2-7 better. From germline, CDR1 is SGHRS and CDR2 YFSETQ. The CDR3 has 14 residues. Here the CDR3 DNA reads TGCGCCAGCAGCTTCTTCAGGGGGTCGTACGAGCAGTACTTC. Its protein product is CASSFFRGSYEQYF.

The chain links TRBV28 to TRBJ2-5; 8 bases match TRBD2. The CDR3 loop spans 13 amino acids. Unmatched junction bases numbered 5, after V lost 8 bases and J lost 3 bases. Looked up from germline, CDR1 is MDHEN and CDR2 is SYDVKM. CDR3 residues: CASVAGSEETQYF. CDR3 in DNA: TGTGCCAGCGTAGCGGGGTCCGAAGAGACCCAGTACTTC.